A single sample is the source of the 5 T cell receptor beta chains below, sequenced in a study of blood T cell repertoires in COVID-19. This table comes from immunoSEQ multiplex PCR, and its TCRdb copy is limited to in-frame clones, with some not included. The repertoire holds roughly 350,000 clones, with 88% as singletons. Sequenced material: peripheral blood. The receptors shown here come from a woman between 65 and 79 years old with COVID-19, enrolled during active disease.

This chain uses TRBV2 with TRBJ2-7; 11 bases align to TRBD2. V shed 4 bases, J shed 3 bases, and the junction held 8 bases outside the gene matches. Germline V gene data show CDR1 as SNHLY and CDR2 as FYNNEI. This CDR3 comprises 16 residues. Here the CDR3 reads CASSAGSGGAFYEQYF. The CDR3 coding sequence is TGTGCCAGCAGTGCGGGTAGCGGGGGGGCCTTCTACGAGCAGTACTTC.

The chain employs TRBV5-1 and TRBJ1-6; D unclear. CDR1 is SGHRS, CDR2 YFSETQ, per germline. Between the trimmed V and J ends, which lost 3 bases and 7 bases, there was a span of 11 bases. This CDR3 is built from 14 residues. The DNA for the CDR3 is TGCGCCAGCAGCTCTCTAGGAGGGAATTCACCCCTCCACTTT. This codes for CASSSLGGNSPLHF. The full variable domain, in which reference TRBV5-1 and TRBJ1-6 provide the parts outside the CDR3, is KAGVTQTPRYLIKTRGQQVTLSCSPISGHRSVSWYQQTPGQGLQFLFEYFSETQRNKGNFPGRFSGRQFSNSRSEMNVSTLELGDSALYLCASSSLGGNSPLHFGNGTRLTVT.

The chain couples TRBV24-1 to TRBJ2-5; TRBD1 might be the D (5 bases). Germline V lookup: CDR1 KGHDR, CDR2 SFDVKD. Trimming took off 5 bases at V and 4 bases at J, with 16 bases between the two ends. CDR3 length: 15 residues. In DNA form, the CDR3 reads TGTGCCACCAGTGCAGCCGCCTTAGGGGCAGAGACCCAGTACTTC. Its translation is CATSAAALGAETQYF.

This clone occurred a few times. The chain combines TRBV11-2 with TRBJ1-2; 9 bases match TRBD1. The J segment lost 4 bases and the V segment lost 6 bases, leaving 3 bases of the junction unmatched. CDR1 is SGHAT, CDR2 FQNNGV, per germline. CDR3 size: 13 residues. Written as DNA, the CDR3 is TGTGCCAGCAGTCCGACAGGGGGCTATGGCTACACCTTC. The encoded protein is CASSPTGGYGYTF.

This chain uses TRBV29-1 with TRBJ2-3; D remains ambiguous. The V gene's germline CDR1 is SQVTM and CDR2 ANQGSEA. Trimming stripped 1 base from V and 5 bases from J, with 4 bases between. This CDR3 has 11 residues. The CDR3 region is CSVEAVDTQYF. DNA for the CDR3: TGCAGCGTTGAAGCGGTAGATACGCAGTATTTT.